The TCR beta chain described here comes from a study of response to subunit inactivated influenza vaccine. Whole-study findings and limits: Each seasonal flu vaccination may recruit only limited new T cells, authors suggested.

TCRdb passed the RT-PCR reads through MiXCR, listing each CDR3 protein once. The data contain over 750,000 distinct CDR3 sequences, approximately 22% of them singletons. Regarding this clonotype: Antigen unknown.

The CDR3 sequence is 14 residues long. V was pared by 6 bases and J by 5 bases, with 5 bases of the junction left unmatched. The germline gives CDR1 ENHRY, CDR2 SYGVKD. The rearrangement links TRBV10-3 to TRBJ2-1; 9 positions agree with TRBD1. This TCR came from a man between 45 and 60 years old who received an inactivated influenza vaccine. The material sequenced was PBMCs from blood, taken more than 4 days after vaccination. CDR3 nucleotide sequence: TGTGCCATCAGGCCGGGACAGGGTAACAATGAGCAGTTCTTC. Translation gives CAIRPGQGNNEQFF.